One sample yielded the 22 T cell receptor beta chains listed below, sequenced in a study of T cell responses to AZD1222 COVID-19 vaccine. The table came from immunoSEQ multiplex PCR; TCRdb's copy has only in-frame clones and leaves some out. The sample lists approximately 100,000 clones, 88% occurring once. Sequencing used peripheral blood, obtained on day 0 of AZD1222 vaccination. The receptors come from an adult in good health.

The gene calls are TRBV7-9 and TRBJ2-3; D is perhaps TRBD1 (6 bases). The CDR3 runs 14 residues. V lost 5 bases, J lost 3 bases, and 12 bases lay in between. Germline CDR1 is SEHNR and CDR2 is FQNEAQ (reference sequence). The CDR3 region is CASSQGISTDTQYF. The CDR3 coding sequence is TGTGCCAGCAGCCAGGGGATTTCAACAGATACGCAGTATTTT.

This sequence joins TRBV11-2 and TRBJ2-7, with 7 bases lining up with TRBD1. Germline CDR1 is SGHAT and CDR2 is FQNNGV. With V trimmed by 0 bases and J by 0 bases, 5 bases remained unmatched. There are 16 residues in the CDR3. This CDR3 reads CASSLDPGQISYEQYF. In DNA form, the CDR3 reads TGTGCCAGCAGCTTAGATCCGGGACAGATCTCCTACGAGCAGTACTTC.

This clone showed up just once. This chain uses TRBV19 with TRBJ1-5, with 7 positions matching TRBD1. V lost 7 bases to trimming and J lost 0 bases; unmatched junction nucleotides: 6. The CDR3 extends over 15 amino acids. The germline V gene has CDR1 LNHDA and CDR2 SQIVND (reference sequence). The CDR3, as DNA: TGTGCCAGTACTTACACAGGGGATAGCAATCAGCCCCAGCATTTT. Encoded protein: CASTYTGDSNQPQHF.

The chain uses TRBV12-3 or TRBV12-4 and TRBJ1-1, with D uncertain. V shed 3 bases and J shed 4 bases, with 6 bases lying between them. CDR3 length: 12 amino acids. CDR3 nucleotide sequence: TGTGCCAGCAGTTTCTGGGGCACTGAAGCTTTCTTT. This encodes CASSFWGTEAFF.

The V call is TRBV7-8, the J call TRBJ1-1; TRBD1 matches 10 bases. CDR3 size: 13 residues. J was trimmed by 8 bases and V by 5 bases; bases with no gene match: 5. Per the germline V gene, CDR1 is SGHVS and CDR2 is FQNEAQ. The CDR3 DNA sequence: TGTGCCAGCAGCCCCCAGGACAGGGGGGAAGCTTTCTTT. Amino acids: CASSPQDRGEAFF.

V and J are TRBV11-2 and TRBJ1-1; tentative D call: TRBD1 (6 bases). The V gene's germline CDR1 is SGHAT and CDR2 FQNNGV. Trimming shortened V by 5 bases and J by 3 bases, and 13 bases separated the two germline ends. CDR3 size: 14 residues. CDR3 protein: CASSSQQGHTEAFF. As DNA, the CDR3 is TGTGCCAGCAGCAGCCAACAGGGCCACACTGAAGCTTTCTTT.

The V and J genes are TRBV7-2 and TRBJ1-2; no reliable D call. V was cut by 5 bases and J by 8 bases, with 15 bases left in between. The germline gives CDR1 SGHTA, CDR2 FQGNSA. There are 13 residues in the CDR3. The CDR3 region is CASSISNPYGYTF. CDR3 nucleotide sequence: TGTGCCAGCAGCATCAGTAATCCTTACGGCTACACCTTC.

CDR3 sequence: CASSVGGTAHSPLHF. The CDR3 DNA follows: TGTGCCAGCAGCGTAGGGGGGACAGCCCATTCACCCCTCCACTTT. This chain links TRBV9 with TRBJ1-6, with 7 bases aligning to TRBD1. The CDR3 has 15 amino acids. Germline-derived CDR1 and CDR2 are SGDLS and YYNGEE. Trimming at V came to 0 bases and at J to 8 bases, leaving 5 bases not matched to a gene.

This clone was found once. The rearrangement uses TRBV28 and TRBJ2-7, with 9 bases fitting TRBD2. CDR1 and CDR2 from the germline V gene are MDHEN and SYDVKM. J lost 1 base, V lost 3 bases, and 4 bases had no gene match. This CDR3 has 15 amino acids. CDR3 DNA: TGTGCCAGCAGTTTGGCGACTAGCGGTTCCTACGAGCAGTACTTC. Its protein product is CASSLATSGSYEQYF.

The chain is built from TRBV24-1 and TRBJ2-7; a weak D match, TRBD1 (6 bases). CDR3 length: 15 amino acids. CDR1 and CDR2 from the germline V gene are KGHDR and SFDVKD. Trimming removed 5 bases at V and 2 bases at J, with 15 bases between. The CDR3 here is CATSVSTGATYEQYF. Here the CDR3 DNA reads TGTGCCACCAGTGTATCGACAGGAGCAACCTACGAGCAGTACTTC.

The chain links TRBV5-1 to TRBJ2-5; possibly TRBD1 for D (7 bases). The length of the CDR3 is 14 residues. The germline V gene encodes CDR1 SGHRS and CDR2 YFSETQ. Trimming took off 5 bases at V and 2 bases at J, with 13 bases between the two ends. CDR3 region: CASSSGRGQETQYF. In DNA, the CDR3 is TGCGCCAGCAGTAGCGGCAGGGGGCAAGAGACCCAGTACTTC.

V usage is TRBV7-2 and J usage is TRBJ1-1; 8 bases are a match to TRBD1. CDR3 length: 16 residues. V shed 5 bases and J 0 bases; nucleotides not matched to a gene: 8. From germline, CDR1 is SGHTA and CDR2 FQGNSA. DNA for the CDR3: TGTGCCAGCAGCCCCCGACAGGGGTCGATGAACACTGAAGCTTTCTTT. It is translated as CASSPRQGSMNTEAFF.

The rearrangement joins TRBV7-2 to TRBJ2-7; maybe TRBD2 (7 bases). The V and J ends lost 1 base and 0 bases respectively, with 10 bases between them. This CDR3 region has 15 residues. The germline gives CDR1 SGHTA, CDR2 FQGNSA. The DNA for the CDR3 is TGTGCCAGCAGCTTAGAGGGGGGGCCCTCCTACGAGCAGTACTTC. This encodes CASSLEGGPSYEQYF.

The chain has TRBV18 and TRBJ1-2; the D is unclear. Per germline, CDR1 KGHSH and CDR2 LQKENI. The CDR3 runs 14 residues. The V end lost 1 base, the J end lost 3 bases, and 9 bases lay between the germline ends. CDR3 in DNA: TGTGCCAGCTCACCACGGTCCGGGGACTATGGCTACACCTTC. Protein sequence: CASSPRSGDYGYTF. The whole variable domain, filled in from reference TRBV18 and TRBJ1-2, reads NAGVMQNPRHLVRRRGQEARLRCSPMKGHSHVYWYRQLPEEGLKFMVYLQKENIIDESGMPKERFSAEFPKEGPSILRIQQVVRGDSAAYFCASSPRSGDYGYTFGSGTRLTVV.

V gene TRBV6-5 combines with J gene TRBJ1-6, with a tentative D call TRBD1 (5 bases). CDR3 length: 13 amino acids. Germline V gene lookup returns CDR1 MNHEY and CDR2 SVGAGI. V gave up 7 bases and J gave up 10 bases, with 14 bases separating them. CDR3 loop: CASTGQNVSPLHF. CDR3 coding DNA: TGTGCCAGCACAGGACAAAACGTCTCACCCCTCCACTTT.

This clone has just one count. The CDR3 nucleotides read TGTGCCAGCAGGGGGGGGACAGGAGTTTACTATGGCTACACCTTC. This gives the protein CASRGGTGVYYGYTF. The chain recombines TRBV28 with TRBJ1-2; TRBD1 agrees at 8 bases. The germline CDR1 and CDR2 sequences are MDHEN and SYDVKM. This CDR3 comprises 15 residues. J gave up 3 bases and V 6 bases, and 9 bases lay outside the gene matches.

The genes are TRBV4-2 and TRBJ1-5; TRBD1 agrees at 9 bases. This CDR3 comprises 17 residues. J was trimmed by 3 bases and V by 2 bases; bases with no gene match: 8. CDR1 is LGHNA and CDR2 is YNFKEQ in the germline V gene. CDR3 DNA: TGTGCCAGCAGCCAAAATCCAGGACAGGGGTCCAATCAGCCCCAGCATTTT. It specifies CASSQNPGQGSNQPQHF.

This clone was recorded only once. CDR3 sequence: CASSYAGELFF. In nucleotides, the CDR3 is TGTGCCAGCAGCTACGCCGGGGAGCTGTTTTTT. The chain couples TRBV5-6 to TRBJ2-2; the D is unclear. Germline CDR1 is SGHDT and CDR2 is YYEEEE. V was trimmed by 3 bases and J by 6 bases, leaving 3 bases between them. The CDR3 is 11 amino acids.

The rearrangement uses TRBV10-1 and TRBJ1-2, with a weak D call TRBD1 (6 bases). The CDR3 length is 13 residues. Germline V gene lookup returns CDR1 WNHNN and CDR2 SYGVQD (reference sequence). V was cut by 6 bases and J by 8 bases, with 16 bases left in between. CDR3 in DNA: TGCGCCAGCAGCCCAAACAGGGCCGCGGGCTACACCTTC. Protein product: CASSPNRAAGYTF.

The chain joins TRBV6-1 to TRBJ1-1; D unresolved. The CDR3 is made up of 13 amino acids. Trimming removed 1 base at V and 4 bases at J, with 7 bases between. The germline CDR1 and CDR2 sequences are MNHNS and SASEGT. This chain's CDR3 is CASSEGGSTEAFF. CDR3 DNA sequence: TGTGCCAGCAGTGAAGGAGGGTCCACTGAAGCTTTCTTT.

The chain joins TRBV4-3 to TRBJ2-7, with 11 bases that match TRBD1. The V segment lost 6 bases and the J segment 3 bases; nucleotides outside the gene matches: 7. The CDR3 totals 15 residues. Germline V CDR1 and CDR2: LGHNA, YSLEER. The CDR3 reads CASSREGTGGYEQYF. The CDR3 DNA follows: TGCGCCAGCAGTCGTGAAGGGACAGGGGGCTACGAGCAGTACTTC.

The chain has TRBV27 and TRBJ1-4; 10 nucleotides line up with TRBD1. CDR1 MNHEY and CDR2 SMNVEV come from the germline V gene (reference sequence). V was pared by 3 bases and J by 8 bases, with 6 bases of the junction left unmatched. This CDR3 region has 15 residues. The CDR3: CASSLGGTGVEKLFF. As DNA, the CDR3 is TGTGCCAGCAGTTTGGGGGGGACAGGGGTAGAAAAACTGTTTTTT. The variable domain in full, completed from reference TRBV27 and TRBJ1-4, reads EAQVTQNPRYLITVTGKKLTVTCSQNMNHEYMSWYRQDPGLGLRQIYYSMNVEVTDKGDVPEGYKVSRKEKRNFPLILESPSPNQTSLYFCASSLGGTGVEKLFFGSGTQLSVL.